The sequence of this T cell receptor beta chain was determined in a study of cytomegalovirus exposure and HLA in healthy donors. Study-level findings and limits: DRB1 had the most TCR associations and HLA-C the fewest, a later analysis found, with rates varying by HLA locus.

PCR used 60 Vbeta primers and 13 Jbeta primers. The method was immunoSEQ multiplex PCR; TCRdb's version includes in-frame clones alone and lacks a portion of them. This table holds 65,000 to 90,000 clones, approximately 72% found once. CDR3 size: 17 residues. V lost 5 bases to trimming and J lost 1 base; unmatched junction nucleotides: 11. The germline V gene encodes CDR1 ENHRY and CDR2 SYGVKD. Comments on this clone: Its antigen remains unidentified.

These donors counted as nominally healthy when sampled, but unrecorded immune exposures were likely. The TCR sequence derives from a middle-aged woman in good health and CMV-seropositive. The source material was PBMCs. This chain links TRBV10-3 with TRBJ2-3; 8 bases map to TRBD1. The CDR3 protein is CAISFSGGVSRTDTQYF. For the CDR3, the DNA is TGTGCCATCAGTTTCTCAGGGGGCGTAAGTCGCACAGATACGCAGTATTTT.